This T cell receptor beta chain was observed in a study of identifying expanded T cells in peripheral blood. General study points: Variance in clone template counts between two-week samples significantly increased with total template count across all healthy donors.

With respect to this clone: Its target is unknown.

Method: immunoSEQ multiplex PCR; TCRdb's copy keeps in-frame clones and lacks some. The sample shows about 86,000 clones, over 75% of them seen only once. Healthy donors had no documented immune events, such as infections, while sampled. Material: blood. The receptor's source is a person aged 18 to 70 in good health.

The CDR3 reads CASSPQDRGNTGELFF. In DNA form, the CDR3 reads TGTGCCAGCTCACCCCAAGACAGGGGTAACACCGGGGAGCTGTTTTTT. This sequence joins TRBV18 and TRBJ2-2; 8 bases map to TRBD1. Losses at the gene ends were 3 bases for V and 2 bases for J; bases not matched to a gene: 5. Germline loops: CDR1 KGHSH, CDR2 LQKENI. The CDR3 is made up of 16 amino acids.